This T cell receptor (beta chain) comes out of a study of regulatory T cells in long-lasting Graves disease. Looking at the study overall: Positivity for TSH receptor antibodies plus over 5 years of antithyroid drugs meant persistent Graves' disease.

As for time point: persistent/refractory GD, antithyroid drugs over 5 years with positive TRAb. Researchers made the TCR library from RNA that was extracted from PBMCs. Roughly 9 milliliters of peripheral blood were drawn into EDTA tubes. The V gene's germline CDR1 is MNHEY and CDR2 SMNVEV (reference sequence). CDR3 size: 15 residues. Building of the TCR beta libraries involved iRepertoire HTBI primers and Arm-PCR of CDR3 regions. In the original workflow: Among the samples, 50 to 80 TRBV and about 15 TRBJ segments were identified. MiXCR, run by TCRdb on the multiplex PCR reads, gives a single entry per CDR3 protein. TCRdb, not the original authors, processed these V and J calls. The repertoire has approximately 360,000 distinct CDR3 sequences, 20% to 25% of them found once; the top ten carry around 30%. A few counts support this clonotype. This may arise from a read error, as a much more abundant clone is one base away.

V usage is TRBV27 and J usage is TRBJ2-2; 7 positions agree with TRBD1. The sequencing used peripheral blood mononuclear cells (PBMCs), collected when the disease was refractory, from a patient treated with antithyroid drugs. The receptor comes from a middle-aged woman with Graves disease. The CDR3 nucleotides are TGTGCCAGCACTTCCAAGGGGGCGAACACCGGGGAGCCGTTTTTT. It codes for CASTSKGANTGEPFF.